A selection of T cell receptor beta chains follows, all from one sample in a study of identical twins. TCRdb analysed the 5' RACE reads with MiXCR anew, one entry per CDR3 protein. The sample has roughly 480,000 distinct CDR3 sequences; 24% are singletons. These records were also assigned to another study, of T cells expressing NK-cell markers.

The source material was CD4+ T cells sorted from blood. These TCRs come from a woman aged 18-30 years in good health. Both conserved end residues are part of each CDR3. Each record gives: clone size, V gene, J gene, D gene, CDR3 protein, CDR3 DNA. The D gene is left open where the match is weak. Clone size is not always given. Where it is, it says once, few, many or a class for expanded clones.

clone size: NA
V gene: TRBV7-2
J gene: TRBJ1-5
D gene: TRBD1
CDR3 protein: CASSPTGQGANQPQHF
CDR3 DNA: TGTGCCAGCAGCCCCACGGGACAGGGGGCCAATCAGCCCCAGCATTTT

clone size: NA
V gene: TRBV5-1
J gene: TRBJ1-1
D gene: NA
CDR3 protein: CASSLDPGQFKAFF
CDR3 DNA: TGCGCCAGCAGCTTGGACCCGGGCCAATTTAAAGCTTTCTTT

clone size: few
V gene: TRBV10-2
J gene: TRBJ2-1
D gene: NA
CDR3 protein: CASRSTSSYNEQFF
CDR3 DNA: TGCGCCAGCAGATCTACTAGCTCCTACAATGAGCAGTTCTTC

clone size: few
V gene: TRBV5-1
J gene: TRBJ2-1
D gene: TRBD2
CDR3 protein: CASSLPGLFNNEQFF
CDR3 DNA: TGCGCCAGCAGCTTACCGGGACTATTCAACAATGAGCAGTTCTTC

clone size: NA
V gene: TRBV21-1
J gene: TRBJ2-4
D gene: NA
CDR3 protein: CASSKEEEGAREAKNIQYF
CDR3 DNA: TGTGCCAGCAGCAAAGAGGAGGAGGGGGCCCGAGAAGCCAAAAACATTCAGTACTTC

clone size: once
V gene: TRBV12-2
J gene: TRBJ2-3
D gene: NA
CDR3 protein: CASRLGTSGRTDTQYF
CDR3 DNA: TGTGCAAGTCGCTTAGGGACTAGCGGACGCACAGATACGCAGTATTTT

clone size: NA
V gene: TRBV20-1
J gene: TRBJ2-2
D gene: NA
CDR3 protein: CSVWRGQGGELFF
CDR3 DNA: TGCAGTGTGTGGAGGGGGCAAGGCGGGGAGCTGTTTTTT

clone size: few
V gene: TRBV12-3/TRBV12-4
J gene: TRBJ2-1
D gene: NA
CDR3 protein: CASSSTSRHNEQFF
CDR3 DNA: TGTGCCAGCAGTTCCACGTCTCGCCACAATGAGCAGTTCTTC

clone size: NA
V gene: TRBV10-3
J gene: TRBJ2-1
D gene: NA
CDR3 protein: CAITRDGTQNEQFF
CDR3 DNA: TGTGCCATCACTAGAGACGGTACACAAAATGAGCAGTTCTTC

clone size: NA
V gene: TRBV5-1
J gene: TRBJ2-1
D gene: NA
CDR3 protein: CASSLGRGTNVDEQFF
CDR3 DNA: TGCGCCAGCAGCTTGGGGCGTGGGACGAATGTAGATGAGCAGTTCTTC

clone size: NA
V gene: TRBV20-1
J gene: TRBJ2-3
D gene: NA
CDR3 protein: CSVRIGDTQYF
CDR3 DNA: TGCAGTGTCCGGATAGGGGATACGCAGTATTTT

clone size: few
V gene: TRBV5-1
J gene: TRBJ2-5
D gene: NA
CDR3 protein: CASSLGSTQETQYF
CDR3 DNA: TGCGCCAGCAGCTTGGGGTCCACTCAAGAGACCCAGTACTTC

clone size: few
V gene: TRBV14
J gene: TRBJ2-3
D gene: TRBD1
CDR3 protein: CASSDTGADTQYF
CDR3 DNA: TGTGCCAGCAGCGACACAGGGGCAGATACGCAGTATTTT

clone size: NA
V gene: TRBV7-9
J gene: TRBJ2-7
D gene: TRBD2
CDR3 protein: CASGFWGGPYEQYF
CDR3 DNA: TGTGCCAGCGGGTTCTGGGGGGGACCCTACGAGCAGTACTTC

clone size: few
V gene: TRBV20-1
J gene: TRBJ2-1
D gene: NA
CDR3 protein: CSAQTPSSNEQFF
CDR3 DNA: TGCAGTGCCCAGACCCCCAGTTCCAATGAGCAGTTCTTC

clone size: NA
V gene: TRBV19
J gene: TRBJ1-5
D gene: NA
CDR3 protein: CASSIKDGYSNQPQHF
CDR3 DNA: TGTGCCAGTAGTATAAAGGACGGTTATAGCAATCAGCCCCAGCATTTT

clone size: NA
V gene: TRBV20-1
J gene: TRBJ2-1
D gene: NA
CDR3 protein: CCARDTSGKGNRYNEQFF
CDR3 DNA: TGCTGTGCTAGAGATACGAGTGGGAAGGGGAACAGGTACAATGAGCAGTTCTTC

clone size: NA
V gene: TRBV20-1
J gene: TRBJ2-2
D gene: NA
CDR3 protein: CSAPYGDLDAGELFF
CDR3 DNA: TGCAGTGCTCCCTACGGGGACTTAGATGCCGGGGAGCTGTTTTTT

clone size: NA
V gene: TRBV2
J gene: TRBJ2-3
D gene: TRBD2
CDR3 protein: CASSGAGMGMDTQYF
CDR3 DNA: TGTGCCAGCAGTGGAGCGGGGATGGGGATGGATACGCAGTATTTT

clone size: few
V gene: TRBV19
J gene: TRBJ2-7
D gene: NA
CDR3 protein: CASSIGAAGRDEQYF
CDR3 DNA: TGTGCCAGTAGTATTGGGGCGGCGGGACGCGACGAGCAGTACTTC

clone size: many
V gene: TRBV29-1
J gene: TRBJ2-3
D gene: TRBD1
CDR3 protein: CSVAKGTGTDTQYF
CDR3 DNA: TGCAGCGTCGCAAAAGGGACAGGGACAGATACGCAGTATTTT

clone size: NA
V gene: TRBV20-1
J gene: TRBJ2-1
D gene: NA
CDR3 protein: CSAPLKTVAYNEQFF
CDR3 DNA: TGCAGTGCGCCCCTGAAGACGGTTGCCTACAATGAGCAGTTCTTC

clone size: NA
V gene: TRBV29-1
J gene: TRBJ2-3
D gene: NA
CDR3 protein: CSVEPALARPGDTQYF
CDR3 DNA: TGCAGCGTTGAACCGGCGCTAGCAAGGCCTGGGGATACGCAGTATTTT

clone size: few
V gene: TRBV5-4
J gene: TRBJ2-7
D gene: NA
CDR3 protein: CASSLAASSSYEQYF
CDR3 DNA: TGTGCCAGCAGCTTGGCGGCCTCCAGCTCCTACGAGCAGTACTTC

clone size: few
V gene: TRBV12-3/TRBV12-4
J gene: TRBJ1-2
D gene: NA
CDR3 protein: CASSLTVGGNGYTF
CDR3 DNA: TGTGCCAGCAGTTTAACCGTTGGAGGGAATGGCTACACCTTC

clone size: NA
V gene: TRBV5-1
J gene: TRBJ2-5
D gene: NA
CDR3 protein: CASSLAGSGEETQYF
CDR3 DNA: TGCGCCAGCAGCTTGGCCGGTAGCGGAGAAGAGACCCAGTACTTC

clone size: few
V gene: TRBV6-1
J gene: TRBJ1-2
D gene: TRBD1
CDR3 protein: CASTPTGGAYGYTF
CDR3 DNA: TGTGCCAGCACCCCCACAGGGGGCGCCTATGGCTACACCTTC

clone size: few
V gene: TRBV2
J gene: TRBJ1-6
D gene: NA
CDR3 protein: CASSPTGLGSSPLHF
CDR3 DNA: TGTGCCAGCAGTCCAACGGGACTTGGTAGTTCACCCCTCCACTTT

clone size: few
V gene: TRBV6-6
J gene: TRBJ1-4
D gene: NA
CDR3 protein: CASKGVAGEKLFF
CDR3 DNA: TGTGCCAGCAAGGGGGTTGCGGGAGAAAAACTGTTTTTT

clone size: few
V gene: TRBV2
J gene: TRBJ1-1
D gene: NA
CDR3 protein: CASSEARKGPNTEAFF
CDR3 DNA: TGTGCCAGCAGTGAAGCGCGAAAAGGGCCCAACACTGAAGCTTTCTTT

clone size: few
V gene: TRBV10-3
J gene: TRBJ2-1
D gene: TRBD1
CDR3 protein: CAISGDRGNNEQFF
CDR3 DNA: TGTGCCATCAGTGGGGACAGGGGGAACAATGAGCAGTTCTTC

clone size: few
V gene: TRBV20-1
J gene: TRBJ1-2
D gene: TRBD1
CDR3 protein: CSGQGNYGYTF
CDR3 DNA: TGCAGTGGACAGGGGAACTATGGCTACACCTTC

clone size: few
V gene: TRBV10-3
J gene: TRBJ2-7
D gene: TRBD1
CDR3 protein: CAITMGQGKHEQYF
CDR3 DNA: TGTGCCATCACCATGGGACAGGGAAAACACGAGCAGTACTTC

clone size: few
V gene: TRBV10-3
J gene: TRBJ1-2
D gene: TRBD1
CDR3 protein: CAISDPRDRDGYTF
CDR3 DNA: TGTGCCATCAGTGACCCCCGGGACAGGGATGGCTACACCTTC

clone size: NA
V gene: TRBV15
J gene: TRBJ2-3
D gene: NA
CDR3 protein: CATSRDVVHTDTQYF
CDR3 DNA: TGTGCCACCAGCAGAGATGTGGTCCACACAGATACGCAGTATTTT

clone size: NA
V gene: TRBV5-1
J gene: TRBJ1-4
D gene: NA
CDR3 protein: CASGLQGMVEKLFF
CDR3 DNA: TGCGCCAGCGGCTTGCAGGGGATGGTTGAAAAACTGTTTTTT

clone size: NA
V gene: TRBV5-1
J gene: TRBJ1-1
D gene: NA
CDR3 protein: CASSTSPPNTEAFF
CDR3 DNA: TGCGCCAGCAGCACAAGCCCACCGAACACTGAAGCTTTCTTT

clone size: NA
V gene: TRBV29-1
J gene: TRBJ2-3
D gene: TRBD1
CDR3 protein: CSVEGSRGRRDTQYF
CDR3 DNA: TGCAGCGTTGAAGGGTCCAGGGGGCGGAGAGATACGCAGTATTTT

clone size: few
V gene: TRBV5-1
J gene: TRBJ2-3
D gene: NA
CDR3 protein: CASSPGSGADTQYF
CDR3 DNA: TGCGCCAGCAGCCCGGGATCCGGGGCAGATACGCAGTATTTT

clone size: NA
V gene: TRBV7-9
J gene: TRBJ1-2
D gene: NA
CDR3 protein: CASSETSYGYTF
CDR3 DNA: TGTGCCAGCAGCGAAACGTCTTATGGCTACACCTTC

clone size: NA
V gene: TRBV6-1
J gene: TRBJ2-1
D gene: TRBD2
CDR3 protein: CASSTPIAGGVNEQFF
CDR3 DNA: TGTGCCAGCAGTACACCGATAGCGGGAGGTGTCAATGAGCAGTTCTTC

clone size: NA
V gene: TRBV18
J gene: TRBJ2-1
D gene: NA
CDR3 protein: CASSPPSPNNEQFF
CDR3 DNA: TGTGCCAGCTCACCACCGTCCCCTAACAATGAGCAGTTCTTC

clone size: NA
V gene: TRBV5-1
J gene: TRBJ2-7
D gene: TRBD1
CDR3 protein: CASRTGQAAYEQYF
CDR3 DNA: TGCGCCAGCCGAACCGGACAGGCAGCCTACGAGCAGTACTTC

clone size: few
V gene: TRBV7-2
J gene: TRBJ2-3
D gene: TRBD2
CDR3 protein: CASSPLADSTDTQYF
CDR3 DNA: TGTGCCAGCAGCCCACTAGCGGATAGCACAGATACGCAGTATTTT

clone size: NA
V gene: TRBV3-1
J gene: TRBJ1-5
D gene: TRBD1
CDR3 protein: CASSLTGVQPQHF
CDR3 DNA: TGTGCCAGCAGCCTGACAGGGGTTCAGCCCCAGCATTTT

clone size: few
V gene: TRBV7-2
J gene: TRBJ2-5
D gene: TRBD2
CDR3 protein: CASSLNAAGAGETQYF
CDR3 DNA: TGTGCCAGTAGCTTAAATGCGGCGGGAGCGGGAGAGACCCAGTACTTC

clone size: few
V gene: TRBV5-6
J gene: TRBJ2-5
D gene: NA
CDR3 protein: CASSSAGRRQTQYF
CDR3 DNA: TGTGCCAGCAGCTCAGCGGGCCGCCGGCAGACCCAGTACTTC

clone size: few
V gene: TRBV20-1
J gene: TRBJ2-5
D gene: TRBD1
CDR3 protein: CSATRDRVLETQYF
CDR3 DNA: TGCAGTGCTACAAGGGACAGGGTATTGGAGACCCAGTACTTC

clone size: NA
V gene: TRBV6-1
J gene: TRBJ2-2
D gene: NA
CDR3 protein: CASSRGLAGTGELFF
CDR3 DNA: TGTGCCAGCAGTCGGGGCTTGGCGGGCACCGGGGAGCTGTTTTTT

clone size: NA
V gene: TRBV4-3
J gene: TRBJ2-1
D gene: TRBD2
CDR3 protein: CASSQDLGGRGGYNEQFF
CDR3 DNA: TGCGCCAGCAGCCAAGATCTGGGCGGGAGGGGTGGCTACAATGAGCAGTTCTTC

clone size: NA
V gene: TRBV20-1
J gene: TRBJ2-4
D gene: TRBD1
CDR3 protein: CSAPDRVGIQYF
CDR3 DNA: TGCAGTGCTCCGGACAGGGTGGGCATTCAGTACTTC

clone size: NA
V gene: TRBV28
J gene: TRBJ2-3
D gene: TRBD2
CDR3 protein: CASSPGGGGLRDTQYF
CDR3 DNA: TGTGCCAGCAGCCCCGGGGGCGGGGGGCTCCGGGATACGCAGTATTTT

clone size: NA
V gene: TRBV18
J gene: TRBJ1-3
D gene: NA
CDR3 protein: CASSPLGSSGNTIYF
CDR3 DNA: TGTGCCAGCTCACCACTGGGAAGTTCTGGAAACACCATATATTTT